The rows below give T cell receptor beta chains drawn from one sample of a study of cytomegalovirus exposure and HLA in healthy donors. Produced via immunoSEQ multiplex PCR; TCRdb's table is partial and in-frame only. The sample includes 100,000 to 150,000 clones. The sample was PBMCs. The receptors shown here come from a man between 18 and 29 years old in good health and CMV-seronegative. CDR3s include the opening cysteine and the closing phenylalanine or tryptophan. The D gene is left open where the match is weak.

V,J,length,D,CDR3
TRBV5-1,TRBJ2-1,18,TRBD2,CASSKGLAGDAFFGEQFF
TRBV20-1,TRBJ2-1,11,NA,CSATKYNEQFF
TRBV6-1,TRBJ1-6,14,NA,CASSERVGVLALHF
TRBV4-1,TRBJ2-1,18,TRBD1,CASSQNRAGTGLYNEQFF
TRBV11-3,TRBJ1-1,13,NA,CASSLRRGTEAFF
TRBV6-1,TRBJ2-3,15,NA,CASSEDRVRSDTQYF
TRBV7-9,TRBJ1-2,13,NA,CASSHPGFYGYTF
TRBV5-1,TRBJ1-1,15,TRBD1,CASSKSPQGSTEAFF
TRBV19,TRBJ2-7,18,TRBD2,CASSISGILTSGKREQYF
TRBV19,TRBJ2-1,15,NA,CASSDPMTDYNEQFF
TRBV11-3,TRBJ1-1,13,TRBD1,CASSLVTGTEAFF
TRBV18,TRBJ2-1,14,NA,CASSPVRGYNEQFF
TRBV5-1,TRBJ2-7,14,NA,CASNNEGGPYEQYF
TRBV19,NA,12,NA,CASLAPNYEQYF
TRBV7-9,TRBJ2-5,14,TRBD2,CASSLGGRGETQYF
TRBV5-4,TRBJ1-1,12,NA,CASRDGILEAFF
TRBV5-6,TRBJ2-1,16,TRBD2,CASRVAGAGPYNEQFF
TRBV19,TRBJ2-1,16,TRBD1,CASQGANSFSYNEQFF
TRBV30,TRBJ2-5,13,NA,CAWSLGSQETQYF
TRBV9,TRBJ1-5,14,NA,CASSEGQTNQPQHF
TRBV6-5,TRBJ1-1,13,NA,CATGPPMNTEAFF
TRBV30,TRBJ2-6,12,NA,CARESGANVLTF
TRBV20-1,TRBJ1-1,11,NA,CSATRGTEAFF
TRBV7-9,TRBJ1-6,14,TRBD1,CASRMTGADSPLHF
TRBV28,TRBJ2-3,18,NA,CASSLLYSIAELTDTQYF
TRBV18,TRBJ2-3,13,NA,CASSPQAGDTQYF
TRBV19,TRBJ2-7,16,TRBD2,CASSIQASGAYYEQYF
TRBV7-2,TRBJ1-2,12,NA,CASSYGDTPLVF
TRBV29-1,TRBJ1-2,15,TRBD1,CSVVGRGQPNYGYTF
TRBV6-1,TRBJ2-2,17,TRBD2,CASSEWSGGANTGELFF
TRBV5-4,TRBJ1-5,14,NA,CASSLDGGNQPQHF
TRBV7-9,TRBJ1-1,14,NA,CASSFLATNTEAFF
TRBV9,TRBJ2-2,16,TRBD1,CASRNTGTGEVGELFF
TRBV30,TRBJ2-4,13,NA,CAWSGVAKNIQYF
TRBV6-1,TRBJ2-3,15,TRBD2,CASSEGGRSTDTQYF
TRBV27,TRBJ2-5,14,TRBD1,CASSPLDRGGDQYF
TRBV4-1,TRBJ2-2,17,TRBD1,CASSQEVWTGWTGELFF
TRBV6-1,TRBJ1-1,14,NA,CASSGIWGGTEAFF
TRBV19,TRBJ2-7,13,NA,CASSPGGIYEQYF
TRBV10-2,TRBJ1-1,12,NA,CASSMRNTEAFF
TRBV19,TRBJ1-6,18,NA,CASSRRDGITSYNSPLHF
TRBV30,TRBJ2-7,17,TRBD2,CAWSVPRGGRLAGEQYF
TRBV30,TRBJ2-2,16,NA,CAWSVIGTHNTGELFF
TRBV6-5,TRBJ2-7,14,NA,CASSYSQGLREQYF
TRBV19,TRBJ2-3,16,NA,CASSPQWGRVTDTQYF
TRBV14,TRBJ2-7,14,NA,CASSQLGQTYEQYF
TRBV4-1,TRBJ1-1,15,NA,CASSPVTGGRTEAFF
TRBV27,TRBJ2-4,19,TRBD2,CASSFSPASGGIAKNIQYF
TRBV6-1,TRBJ2-7,18,TRBD2,CASSGRLAGDPGFYEQYF
TRBV10-1,TRBJ2-2,14,NA,CASSESIPTGELFF
TRBV19,TRBJ1-2,13,TRBD1,CASTRGQSYGYTF
TRBV7-6,TRBJ2-5,13,TRBD1,CASTGTGGGTQYF
TRBV9,TRBJ2-7,15,NA,CASSVGSPKDYEQYF
TRBV15,TRBJ2-7,17,TRBD1,CATSRLTGGSSLYEQYF
TRBV6-5,NA,13,NA,CASSYGGSYEQYF